Below, 5 T cell receptor beta chains from the same sample are listed, as sequenced in a study of blood T cells in healthy people across ages. Together with a sample-barcoded 5' primer, a J-beta primer mix was included in a second PCR lasting about 6 to 12 cycles. One entry per CDR3 protein results from TCRdb running MiXCR on the 5' RACE reads. The sample shows approximately 1.5 million distinct CDR3 sequences, about 35% of them seen only once. Sequenced sample: blood. The receptor set was obtained from a woman younger than 45 in good health.

The sample holds a few counts of this clonotype. The V gene is TRBV18, the J gene TRBJ2-7; tentative D call: TRBD2 (5 bases). The CDR3 totals 14 residues. V gave up 3 bases and J gave up 5 bases, with 14 bases separating them. Germline V gene sequence: CDR1 KGHSH, CDR2 LQKENI. The CDR3 region has the DNA TGTGCCAGCTCACCTAAGGACTTGTCTGACGAGCAGTACTTC. It codes for CASSPKDLSDEQYF.

The V and J genes are TRBV27 and TRBJ2-7; possibly TRBD1 for D (5 bases). V was shortened by 2 bases and J by 3 bases, with 11 bases between the two germline ends. CDR1 is MNHEY and CDR2 is SMNVEV in the germline V gene (reference sequence). This CDR3 contains 14 residues. CDR3: CASSLQSGIYEQYF. CDR3 coding DNA: TGTGCCAGCAGTTTACAGTCAGGGATCTACGAGCAGTACTTC.

There are a few counts of this clonotype. The chain has TRBV10-3 and TRBJ2-7; D possibly corresponds to TRBD2 (6 bases). V shed 2 bases and J shed 0 bases, with 11 bases lying between them. The germline CDR1 and CDR2 sequences are ENHRY and SYGVKD. CDR3 length: 15 amino acids. The CDR3 sequence is CAISEGVGSSYEQYF. CDR3 sequence (DNA): TGTGCCATCAGTGAGGGGGTCGGGAGCTCCTACGAGCAGTACTTC.

The V and J genes are TRBV30 and TRBJ2-1; D not certain. CDR3 size: 14 residues. Germline V gene sequence: CDR1 GTSNPN, CDR2 SVGIG (reference sequence). V gave up 3 bases and J gave up 9 bases, with 18 bases separating them. The DNA for the CDR3 is TGTGCCTGGAGCGACGGGCCCAAAAGATGTGAGCAGTTCTTC. It is translated as CAWSDGPKRCEQFF.

The table lists this clonotype with many counts. The chain joins TRBV12-3 or TRBV12-4 to TRBJ2-3; no firm D call. This CDR3 contains 13 residues. The V gene lost 3 bases and the J gene lost 6 bases, with 10 bases spanning the gap. CDR3 region: CASSFLFRDTQYF. CDR3 bases: TGTGCCAGCAGTTTCCTTTTTCGGGATACGCAGTATTTT.